What follows are 31 T cell receptor beta chains derived from one specimen sequenced in a study of CD8+ T cells in alopecia areata. Noted treatment: oral pan-JAK inhibitor, 5-10 mg twice daily. cDNA reverse transcribed from extracted RNA served as the sequencing template. Only in-frame clones appear in the TCRdb table, and some are missing; sequencing was by immunoSEQ multiplex PCR. Among fewer than 250,000 clones listed, 40% to 45% were seen once. The source was CD4+ T cells sorted from blood, collected at approximately week 36, from a patient treated with tofacitinib. The source is a human donor with alopecia areata.

V is TRBV5-6 and J is TRBJ2-7, with 7 bases that match TRBD1. V dropped 0 bases and J dropped 0; count of bases not matched to a gene: 3. The CDR3 sequence is 15 residues long. Germline V gene sequence: CDR1 SGHDT, CDR2 YYEEEE. The CDR3 loop reads CASSLGQGASYEQYF. DNA for the CDR3: TGTGCCAGCAGCTTGGGACAGGGCGCCTCCTACGAGCAGTACTTC.

V usage is TRBV2 and J usage is TRBJ2-7; TRBD2 agrees at 10 bases. Trimming removed 2 bases from V and 6 bases from J; junction bases left unmatched: 7. The CDR3 totals 15 residues. Per the germline V gene, CDR1 is SNHLY and CDR2 is FYNNEI. CDR3 bases: TGTGCCAGCAGTGAATTCGCTAGCGGGAGTGGCGAGCAGTACTTC. Residues: CASSEFASGSGEQYF.

The rearrangement uses TRBV30 and TRBJ1-1, with TRBD1 matching over 9 bases. V dropped 2 bases and J dropped 2; count of bases not matched to a gene: 6. The CDR3 sequence is 15 residues long. The germline gives CDR1 GTSNPN, CDR2 SVGIG (reference sequence). CDR3 amino acids: CAWSPGTGQNTEAFF. CDR3 nucleotides: TGTGCCTGGAGTCCGGGGACAGGGCAAAACACTGAAGCTTTCTTT.

In this sample, this clone turned up a few times. The gene calls are TRBV29-1 and TRBJ2-5; the match to TRBD1 covers 7 bases. Gene TRBJ2-7 matches the end of the DNA better, so the J call may be wrong. The CDR3 loop spans 12 amino acids. Per germline, CDR1 SQVTM and CDR2 ANQGSEA. This CDR3 reads CSVVGGINEQYF. The CDR3 nucleotides read TGCAGCGTTGTAGGGGGCATCAACGAGCAGTACTTC.

Here the CDR3 reads CASSIGQAGGGYTF. The DNA of the CDR3 is TGTGCCAGCAGCATTGGACAGGCCGGAGGGGGCTACACCTTC. The chain couples TRBV11-2 to TRBJ1-2, with 7 positions matching TRBD1. The CDR3 has 14 amino acids. V trimming: 5 bases; J trimming: 8 bases; junction bases outside the gene matches: 11. The germline gives CDR1 SGHAT, CDR2 FQNNGV. Variable domain in full (rest from reference TRBV11-2 and TRBJ1-2): EAGVAQSPRYKIIEKRQSVAFWCNPISGHATLYWYQQILGQGPKLLIQFQNNGVVDDSQLPKDRFSAERLKGVDSTLKIQPAKLEDSAVYLCASSIGQAGGGYTFGSGTRLTVV.

This clone came up a few times. The rearrangement links TRBV18 to TRBJ1-1; D may be TRBD1 (6 bases). From germline, CDR1 is KGHSH and CDR2 LQKENI. V lost 3 bases and J lost 0, with 20 bases in between. This CDR3 has 18 residues. The CDR3 protein is CASSPLRQVGGMNTEAFF. CDR3 DNA: TGTGCCAGCTCACCTCTTCGACAGGTCGGAGGCATGAACACTGAAGCTTTCTTT.

Only a few counts were recorded for this clone. This chain connects TRBV29-1 to TRBJ2-1; D not resolved. This CDR3 comprises 9 residues. Germline CDR1 reads SQVTM; CDR2 reads ANQGSEA. The germline V and J ends were trimmed by 3 bases and 8 bases, with 2 bases remaining between them. The CDR3 DNA is TGCAGCGTTGAGGATGAGCAGTTCTTC. It yields the protein CSVEDEQFF.

J is TRBJ1-2 and V is TRBV29-1, with TRBD1 identical over 8 bases. Germline V CDR1 and CDR2: SQVTM, ANQGSEA. This CDR3 contains 11 residues. The ends lost 6 bases at V and 7 bases at J; junction bases unmatched: 4. The CDR3 DNA reads TGCAGCGTACGGACAGGGCTTGGCTACACCTTC. Translated, it gives CSVRTGLGYTF.

Only a few counts were recorded for this clone. This chain uses TRBV6-6 with TRBJ2-3, with D possibly matching TRBD1 (5 bases). Germline V gene sequence: CDR1 MNHNY, CDR2 SVGAGI (reference sequence). This CDR3 is built from 14 residues. The V end lost 0 bases, the J end lost 6 bases, and 10 bases lay between the germline ends. The CDR3 here is CASSYSRNRDTQYF. The CDR3 nucleotides are TGTGCCAGCAGTTACTCCCGGAACAGGGATACGCAGTATTTT.

In this sample, this clone turned up a few times. V and J are TRBV29-1 and TRBJ2-1; D is perhaps TRBD2 (7 bases). Trimming took off 4 bases at V and 6 bases at J, with 13 bases between the two ends. The CDR3 has 13 residues. Germline assignment: CDR1 SQVTM and CDR2 ANQGSEA. The CDR3 bases are TGCAGCGTTGCCAGGGGAGGGGTCAATGAGCAGTTCTTC. Translation gives CSVARGGVNEQFF.

CDR3 sequence reads: CASGLGRQGDEQFF. The CDR3 coding sequence is TGTGCTAGTGGTTTGGGTCGACAGGGCGATGAGCAGTTCTTC. The chain uses TRBV12-5 and TRBJ2-1, with 7 positions matching TRBD1. CDR3 length: 14 residues. Germline CDR1 LGHNT, CDR2 FRNRAP. V trimming: 1 base; J trimming: 8 bases; junction bases outside the gene matches: 5.

The chain carries TRBV10-3 and TRBJ2-7, with 7 nucleotides matching TRBD1. This CDR3 is built from 14 residues. V trimming: 2 bases; J trimming: 2 bases; junction bases outside the gene matches: 3. Germline V lookup: CDR1 ENHRY, CDR2 SYGVKD. This CDR3 reads CAISETQGAYEQYF. Written as DNA, the CDR3 is TGTGCCATCAGTGAGACCCAGGGGGCCTACGAGCAGTACTTC.

This clone appeared a single time. The chain carries TRBV9 and TRBJ2-2, with 8 bases matching TRBD2. The V gene's germline CDR1 is SGDLS and CDR2 YYNGEE. V was pared by 5 bases and J by 4 bases, with 4 bases of the junction left unmatched. This CDR3 contains 14 residues. The CDR3 region is CASRTSASTGELFF. The CDR3 DNA reads TGTGCCAGCAGGACTAGCGCGAGCACCGGGGAGCTGTTTTTT.

The rearrangement links TRBV7-2 to TRBJ2-1; D is possibly TRBD1 or TRBD2 (5 bases each). Looked up from germline, CDR1 is SGHTA and CDR2 is FQGNSA. This CDR3 has 15 amino acids. V lost 6 bases and J 4 bases, leaving 16 bases between the germline ends. The CDR3 region has the DNA TGTGCCAGCAGTACCATCCGGGACCAGTACAATGAGCAGTTCTTC. Its translation is CASSTIRDQYNEQFF.

This clone was recorded a few times. The CDR3 DNA sequence: TGCGCCAGCAGCCAAGGGCTAGCGGGAGGGGCAGATACGCAGTATTTT. Translating gives CASSQGLAGGADTQYF. This chain connects TRBV4-1 to TRBJ2-3; TRBD2 agrees at 12 bases. Losses at the gene ends were 1 base for V and 4 bases for J; bases not matched to a gene: 3. Germline V lookup: CDR1 MGHRA, CDR2 YSYEKL. The CDR3 is 16 residues long.

The chain recombines TRBV7-9 with TRBJ2-7; the D gene could be TRBD1 or TRBD2 (5 bases each). This CDR3 comprises 13 residues. Germline assignment: CDR1 SEHNR and CDR2 FQNEAQ (reference sequence). V was trimmed by 2 bases and J by 13 bases, leaving 18 bases between them. For the CDR3, the DNA is TGTGCCAGCAGCTTATCTGGTGGGACGGTGTCATACTTC. It translates to CASSLSGGTVSYF.

This clone was detected many times. The chain is built from TRBV5-1 and TRBJ2-7; D remains unclear. The CDR3 spans 12 residues. Germline CDR1 is SGHRS and CDR2 is YFSETQ. V shed 4 bases and J shed 6 bases, with 11 bases lying between them. CDR3 residues: CASSRENGEQYF. The CDR3 bases are TGCGCCAGCAGCCGCGAAAATGGCGAGCAGTACTTC. The full variable domain, in which reference TRBV5-1 and TRBJ2-7 provide the parts outside the CDR3, is KAGVTQTPRYLIKTRGQQVTLSCSPISGHRSVSWYQQTPGQGLQFLFEYFSETQRNKGNFPGRFSGRQFSNSRSEMNVSTLELGDSALYLCASSRENGEQYFGPGTRLTVT.

This chain uses TRBV7-2 with TRBJ2-7; 8 positions match TRBD1. In germline, CDR1 is SGHTA, CDR2 FQGNSA. The ends lost 5 bases at V and 2 bases at J; junction bases unmatched: 5. The CDR3 runs 14 residues. CDR3 amino acids: CASSARQGTYEQYF. The CDR3 DNA is TGTGCCAGCAGCGCCAGACAGGGGACCTACGAGCAGTACTTC.

Only a few counts were recorded for this clone. This specimen includes other DNA sequences encoding the same CDR3. The rearrangement joins TRBV30 to TRBJ2-7, with D hard to call. Trimming pared 2 bases from V and 3 bases from J, leaving 5 bases between. Germline CDR1 reads GTSNPN; CDR2 reads SVGIG (reference sequence). This CDR3 contains 11 residues. The CDR3 bases are TGTGCCTGGAGTACCAGCTACGAGCAGTACTTC. Protein: CAWSTSYEQYF.

This chain connects TRBV6-5 to TRBJ2-6; D gene unclear. This CDR3 has 14 residues. Germline V CDR1 and CDR2: MNHEY, SVGAGI. V dropped 6 bases and J dropped 1 base, with 7 bases sitting between them. The CDR3 DNA sequence: TGTGCCAGCAGGCTTTCGTCTGGGGCCAACGTCCTGACTTTC. This translates into CASRLSSGANVLTF.

The chain has TRBV29-1 and TRBJ2-3, with TRBD2 matching over 9 bases. CDR1 is SQVTM and CDR2 is ANQGSEA in the germline V gene. The CDR3 length is 15 residues. The ends lost 2 bases at V and 3 bases at J; junction bases unmatched: 6. The CDR3: CSVEFLAGRTDTQYF. In DNA form, the CDR3 reads TGCAGCGTTGAATTCCTAGCGGGACGGACAGATACGCAGTATTTT.

The chain carries TRBV6-1 and TRBJ2-6, with D possibly matching TRBD2 (5 bases). V lost 9 bases and J 0 bases, leaving 9 bases between the germline ends. This CDR3 is built from 14 residues. Germline loops: CDR1 MNHNS, CDR2 SASEGT. The CDR3 coding sequence is TGTGCCAGTCGGGAAGGCTCTGGGGCCAACGTCCTGACTTTC. This encodes CASREGSGANVLTF.

The chain recombines TRBV29-1 with TRBJ2-5; unclear D gene. Trimming took off 7 bases at V and 5 bases at J, with 26 bases between the two ends. The CDR3 runs 16 residues. Germline V lookup: CDR1 SQVTM, CDR2 ANQGSEA. In DNA, the CDR3 is TGCAGCGCCCAAACTTCCAAGACTTCCCGTGTTGAGACCCAGTACTTC. Translating gives CSAQTSKTSRVETQYF.

The chain couples TRBV7-8 to TRBJ2-2; D unclear. The CDR3 has 15 amino acids. Trimming took off 5 bases at V and 1 base at J, with 11 bases between the two ends. The germline CDR1 and CDR2 sequences are SGHVS and FQNEAQ. CDR3 sequence reads: CASSPDGLNTGELFF. The CDR3 DNA sequence: TGTGCCAGCAGCCCAGACGGTCTGAACACCGGGGAGCTGTTTTTT.

The chain is built from TRBV10-3 and TRBJ1-2; 8 positions match TRBD1. The length of the CDR3 is 14 residues. Germline V lookup: CDR1 ENHRY, CDR2 SYGVKD. V gave up 6 bases and J gave up 3 bases; unmatched junction bases: 6. In nucleotides, the CDR3 is TGTGCCATCAGGGGGGACAGGAGTCACTATGGCTACACCTTC. Translation: CAIRGDRSHYGYTF.

The chain carries TRBV7-2 and TRBJ2-5; TRBD2 agrees at 7 bases. Per the germline V gene, CDR1 is SGHTA and CDR2 is FQGNSA. V was clipped by 5 bases and J by 3 bases; unmatched bases: 9. The CDR3 sequence is 15 residues long. The CDR3 coding sequence is TGTGCCAGCAGCATCGCCGGGGCGGGAGAAGAGACCCAGTACTTC. Its protein product is CASSIAGAGEETQYF.

The V call is TRBV29-1, the J call TRBJ1-1; 8 bases are shared with TRBD1. J lost 1 base, V lost 7 bases, and 2 bases had no gene match. Germline assignment: CDR1 SQVTM and CDR2 ANQGSEA. The CDR3 totals 12 residues. CDR3 in amino acids: CSGGTGNTEAFF. Here the CDR3 DNA reads TGCAGCGGCGGGACAGGGAACACTGAAGCTTTCTTT.

The genes are TRBV18 and TRBJ1-1; D not certain. The CDR3 sequence is 16 residues long. V lost 5 bases to trimming and J lost 1 base, with 17 bases between them. Germline CDR1 reads KGHSH; CDR2 reads LQKENI. CDR3 DNA sequence: TGTGCCAGCTCAGCCCTCTCTCGGGCGGAGAACACTGAAGCTTTCTTT. Translated, it gives CASSALSRAENTEAFF.

In the case of this clone: A read error may produce the germline difference seen at one junction end. The J gene is TRBJ2-7, the V gene TRBV10-3, with 11 positions matching TRBD2. CDR3 size: 14 residues. Germline CDR1 and CDR2: ENHRY and SYGVKD. CDR3 in DNA: TGTGCCTCCCCCCCGGGACTAGCGGACGACGAGGAGTACTTC. Its translation is CASPPGLADDEEYF.

The chain recombines TRBV7-9 with TRBJ1-1, with 7 bases matching TRBD1. Per germline, CDR1 SEHNR and CDR2 FQNEAQ (reference sequence). The length of the CDR3 is 17 residues. V gave up 5 bases and J gave up 0 bases; unmatched junction bases: 12. The CDR3: CASSRGGQRRMNTEAFF. The CDR3 region has the DNA TGTGCCAGCAGCCGGGGGGGACAGCGTCGCATGAACACTGAAGCTTTCTTT.

V gene TRBV2 combines with J gene TRBJ2-2; D ambiguous. CDR3 length: 15 residues. Trimming took 6 bases from V and 4 from J, leaving 15 bases between them. Germline lookup yields CDR1 SNHLY and CDR2 FYNNEI. The CDR3 DNA is TGTGCCAGCAGCGGCACGTTAGCCTTCACCGGGGAGCTGTTTTTT. It yields the protein CASSGTLAFTGELFF. Complete variable domain (other parts from reference TRBV2 and TRBJ2-2): EPEVTQTPSHQVTQMGQEVILRCVPISNHLYFYWYRQILGQKVEFLVSFYNNEISEKSEIFDDQFSVERPDGSNFTLKIRSTKLEDSAMYFCASSGTLAFTGELFFGEGSRLTVL.